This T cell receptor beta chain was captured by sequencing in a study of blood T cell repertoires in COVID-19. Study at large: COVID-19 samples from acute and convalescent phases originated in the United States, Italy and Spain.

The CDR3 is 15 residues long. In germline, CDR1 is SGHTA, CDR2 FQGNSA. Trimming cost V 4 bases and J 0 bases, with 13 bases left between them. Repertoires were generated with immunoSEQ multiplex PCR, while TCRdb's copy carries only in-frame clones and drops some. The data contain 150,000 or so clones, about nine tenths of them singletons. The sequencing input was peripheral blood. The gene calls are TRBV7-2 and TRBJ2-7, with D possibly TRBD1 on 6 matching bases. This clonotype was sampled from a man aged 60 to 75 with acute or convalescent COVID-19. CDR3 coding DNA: TGTGCCAGCAGCTCCGGGACAAAGAGCTCCTACGAGCAGTACTTC. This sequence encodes CASSSGTKSSYEQYF.